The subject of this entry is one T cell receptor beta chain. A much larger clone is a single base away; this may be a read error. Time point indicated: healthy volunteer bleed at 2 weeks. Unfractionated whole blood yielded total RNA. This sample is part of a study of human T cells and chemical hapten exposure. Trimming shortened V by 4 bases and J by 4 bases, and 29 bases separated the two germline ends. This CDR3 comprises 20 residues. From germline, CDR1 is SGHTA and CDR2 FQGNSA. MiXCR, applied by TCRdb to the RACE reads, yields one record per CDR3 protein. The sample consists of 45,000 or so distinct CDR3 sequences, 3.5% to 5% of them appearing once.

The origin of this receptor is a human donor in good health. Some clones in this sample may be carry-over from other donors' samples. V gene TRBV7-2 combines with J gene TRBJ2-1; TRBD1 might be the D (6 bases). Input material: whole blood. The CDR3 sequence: CASSYGGGRTPAGIYNEQFF. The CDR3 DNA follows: TGTGCCAGCAGCTATGGGGGCGGAAGGACTCCTGCGGGCATATACAATGAGCAGTTCTTC.